The 9 T cell receptor beta chains listed next were all sequenced from one sample in a study of cytomegalovirus exposure and HLA in healthy donors. The data were produced by immunoSEQ multiplex PCR, yet TCRdb's version contains in-frame clones alone and is incomplete. The sample contains 140,000 to 150,000 clones, just over 90% of which appear only once. The sample was PBMCs. These receptors were collected from a man aged 18 to 29 in good health and CMV-seronegative.

The rearrangement links TRBV5-4 to TRBJ2-1; TRBD1 is a possible D gene (5 bases). The CDR3 contains 13 residues. Germline loops: CDR1 SGHNT, CDR2 YYREEE (reference sequence). V was shortened by 4 bases and J by 8 bases, with 13 bases between the two germline ends. CDR3 sequence (DNA): TGTGCCAGCAGCCCTGGCAGGGTCGATGAGCAGTTCTTC. It codes for CASSPGRVDEQFF.

The chain couples TRBV28 to TRBJ2-1; 7 bases agree with TRBD1. The CDR3 extends over 15 amino acids. V lost 8 bases, J lost 1 base, and 8 bases stayed unmatched. Germline V gene sequence: CDR1 MDHEN, CDR2 SYDVKM. CDR3 sequence (DNA): TGTGCCAGCCAAAGAAGGGACAGATCCTACAATGAGCAGTTCTTC. It codes for CASQRRDRSYNEQFF.

The chain is built from TRBV27 and TRBJ2-1, with D maybe TRBD2 (6 bases). Trimming left V 8 bases short and J 3 bases short, with 17 bases between. Per germline, CDR1 MNHEY and CDR2 SMNVEV (reference sequence). The CDR3 covers 15 residues. The CDR3 DNA reads TGTGCCAGCGGTCATGGCGGGACTCTCTACAATGAGCAGTTCTTC. It yields the protein CASGHGGTLYNEQFF.

This clone was seen just once. The genes are TRBV9 and TRBJ2-7; 9 bases map to TRBD2. CDR3 size: 21 residues. Germline trimming cut 3 bases from V and 7 bases from J; bases unmatched to any gene: 29. CDR1 SGDLS and CDR2 YYNGEE come from the germline V gene. CDR3 bases: TGTGCCAGCAGCGCTAGACCTCGACTAGCGGAGTTATCAACTTTCGTATTAGAGCAGTACGTC. Its protein product is CASSARPRLAELSTFVLEQYV.

The gene calls are TRBV13 and TRBJ2-3; D gene uncertain. This CDR3 contains 16 residues. Germline loops: CDR1 PRHDT, CDR2 FYEKMQ (reference sequence). V lost 5 bases, J lost 0 bases, and 15 bases lay in between. The CDR3 loop is CASSPGWSVSTDTQYF. DNA for the CDR3: TGTGCCAGCAGCCCCGGATGGAGTGTTAGCACAGATACGCAGTATTTT.

This sequence joins TRBV30 and TRBJ1-3; the D gene is possibly TRBD1 (6 bases). The V gene lost 4 bases and the J gene lost 3 bases, with 13 bases spanning the gap. CDR1 is GTSNPN and CDR2 is SVGIG in the germline V gene (reference sequence). The CDR3 consists of 14 residues. The CDR3 sequence is CAWTTGTLGNTIYF. The DNA of the CDR3 is TGTGCCTGGACCACAGGGACCCTTGGAAACACCATATATTTT.

The count of this clone is one. The V call is TRBV9, the J call TRBJ2-5; 7 nucleotides line up with TRBD2. Germline CDR1 reads SGDLS; CDR2 reads YYNGEE. With 0 bases clipped from V and 2 bases from J, the junction kept 4 bases outside the gene matches. This CDR3 contains 15 residues. In nucleotides, the CDR3 is TGTGCCAGCAGCGTAGGGGCCGGGAGGCAAGAGACCCAGTACTTC. Translating gives CASSVGAGRQETQYF.

The chain carries TRBV27 and TRBJ2-3; D is possibly TRBD2 (6 bases). CDR3 size: 12 residues. The germline CDR1 and CDR2 sequences are MNHEY and SMNVEV (reference sequence). Trimming took 5 bases from V and 3 from J, leaving 6 bases between them. CDR3 nucleotide sequence: TGTGCCAGCAGTCGGGGGACAGATACGCAGTATTTT. This sequence encodes CASSRGTDTQYF.

The chain employs TRBV5-1 and TRBJ2-5, with D perhaps TRBD2 (7 bases). Germline CDR1 and CDR2: SGHRS and YFSETQ. V was cut by 4 bases and J by 5 bases, with 15 bases left in between. There are 14 residues in the CDR3. The CDR3 nucleotides are TGCGCCAGCAGCACGAGGGGGGGCTTGGAGACCCAGTACTTC. Translation: CASSTRGGLETQYF.